This T cell receptor (beta chain) came from a study of cytomegalovirus exposure and HLA in healthy donors. 13 Jbeta primers and 60 Vbeta primers were used for the PCR. Profiling relied on immunoSEQ multiplex PCR, and the TCRdb table lists in-frame clones only, not all of them. Here the sample table reports approximately 54,000 clones. The TCR was taken from a woman in her thirties or forties in good health and CMV-seronegative. Material for sequencing was PBMCs.

CDR3 bases: TGCGCCAGCAGCCCAGGTACAGGGGGCTACGAGCAGTACTTC. Its translation: CASSPGTGGYEQYF. V is TRBV4-1 and J is TRBJ2-7, with 8 bases matching TRBD1. CDR1 is MGHRA and CDR2 is YSYEKL in the germline V gene. The CDR3 sequence is 14 residues long. V dropped 4 bases and J dropped 3; count of bases not matched to a gene: 5.